This is a list of T cell receptor beta chains from one sample in a study of shared clonotypes between healthy human individuals. Repertoires were generated with immunoSEQ multiplex PCR, while TCRdb's copy carries only in-frame clones and drops some. In the table there are roughly 650,000 clones, around 97% of which are singletons. Specimen: naive CD4+ T cells sorted from blood. Source of these receptors: a woman aged 30 to 39 in good health. CDR3s leave out the opening cysteine and the closing phenylalanine or tryptophan. D genes are given only for firm matches.

j_gene,v_gene,d_gene,CDR3aa
TRBJ2-1,TRBV5-1,TRBD1,ASSRDRPNNEQF
TRBJ2-1,TRBV7-7,TRBD2,ASSLAGANEQF
TRBJ2-1,TRBV27,TRBD2,ASSPGTSGSRREQF
TRBJ1-3,TRBV6-5,.,ASSYGGGLLGNTIY
TRBJ2-7,TRBV11-2,TRBD1,ASSRWTGNFGEQY
TRBJ2-2,TRBV11-3,.,ASSLGGPFTGELF
TRBJ1-5,TRBV6-6,.,ASSSQVHQPQH
TRBJ2-7,TRBV2,TRBD1,ASSDWDRGHYEQY
TRBJ2-1,TRBV10-1,.,ASSVGFSYNEQF
TRBJ1-5,TRBV2,.,ASSPGYSNQPQH
TRBJ2-7,TRBV19,TRBD1,ASSKPGQGTYEQY
TRBJ2-1,TRBV7-9,.,ASSLRKRIPYNEQF
TRBJ2-2,TRBV27,.,ASSLIGVKQAPGELF
TRBJ2-7,TRBV27,TRBD1,ASSPGNRGSYEQY
TRBJ1-2,TRBV5-6,TRBD1,ASSQDRAGYGYT
TRBJ2-1,TRBV5-1,.,ASSEPQSYNEQF
TRBJ1-1,TRBV19,.,ASSIPRSPRGTEAF
TRBJ2-3,TRBV4-1,.,ASSQTGGAWSTDTQY
TRBJ2-1,TRBV27,TRBD2,ASTQHGLAGGKYNEQF
TRBJ1-1,TRBV2,.,ASTQAF
TRBJ1-3,TRBV14,TRBD1,ASSRGQGGGNTIY
TRBJ2-1,TRBV5-1,TRBD2,ASSLASREGNEQF
TRBJ2-7,TRBV19,TRBD1,ASSIAGTGSYEQY